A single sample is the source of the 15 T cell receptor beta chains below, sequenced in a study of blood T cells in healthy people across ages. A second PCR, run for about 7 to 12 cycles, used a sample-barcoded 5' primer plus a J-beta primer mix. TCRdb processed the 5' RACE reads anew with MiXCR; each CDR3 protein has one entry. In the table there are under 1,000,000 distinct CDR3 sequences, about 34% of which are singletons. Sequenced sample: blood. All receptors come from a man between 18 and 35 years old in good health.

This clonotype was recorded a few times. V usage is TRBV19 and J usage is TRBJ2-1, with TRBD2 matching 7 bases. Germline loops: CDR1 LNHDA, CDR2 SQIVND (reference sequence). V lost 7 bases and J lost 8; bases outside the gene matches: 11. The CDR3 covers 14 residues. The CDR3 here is CASTSGEGVHEQFF. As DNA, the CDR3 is TGTGCCAGTACCTCCGGGGAGGGTGTCCATGAGCAGTTCTTC. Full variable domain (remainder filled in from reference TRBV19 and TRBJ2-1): DGGITQSPKYLFRKEGQNVTLSCEQNLNHDAMYWYRQDPGQGLRLIYYSQIVNDFQKGDIAEGYSVSREKKESFPLTVTSAQKNPTAFYLCASTSGEGVHEQFFGPGTRLTVL.

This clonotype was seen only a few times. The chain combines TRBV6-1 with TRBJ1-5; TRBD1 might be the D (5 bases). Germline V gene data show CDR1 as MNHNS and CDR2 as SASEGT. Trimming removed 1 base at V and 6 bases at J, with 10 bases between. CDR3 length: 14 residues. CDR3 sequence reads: CASSEVRAGQPQHF. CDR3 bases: TGTGCCAGCAGTGAAGTCAGGGCCGGTCAGCCCCAGCATTTT.

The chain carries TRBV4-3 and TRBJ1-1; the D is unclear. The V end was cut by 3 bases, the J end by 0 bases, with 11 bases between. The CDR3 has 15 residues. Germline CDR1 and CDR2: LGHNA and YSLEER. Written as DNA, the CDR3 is TGCGCCAGCAGCCAGAATTCCGGGTTGAACACTGAAGCTTTCTTT. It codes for CASSQNSGLNTEAFF.

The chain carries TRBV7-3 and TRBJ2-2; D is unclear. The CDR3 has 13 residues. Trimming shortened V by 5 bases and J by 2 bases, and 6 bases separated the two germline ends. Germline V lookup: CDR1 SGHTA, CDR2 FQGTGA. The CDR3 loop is CASSIVNTGELFF. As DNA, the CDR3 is TGTGCCAGCAGCATAGTAAACACCGGGGAGCTGTTTTTT.

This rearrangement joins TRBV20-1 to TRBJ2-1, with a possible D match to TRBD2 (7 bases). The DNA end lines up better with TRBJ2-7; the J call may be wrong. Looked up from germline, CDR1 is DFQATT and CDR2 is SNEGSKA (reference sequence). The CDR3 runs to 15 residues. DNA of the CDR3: TGCAGTGCTCCAACTCACGGGGGGCTGGCCTACGAGCAGTACTTC. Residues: CSAPTHGGLAYEQYF.

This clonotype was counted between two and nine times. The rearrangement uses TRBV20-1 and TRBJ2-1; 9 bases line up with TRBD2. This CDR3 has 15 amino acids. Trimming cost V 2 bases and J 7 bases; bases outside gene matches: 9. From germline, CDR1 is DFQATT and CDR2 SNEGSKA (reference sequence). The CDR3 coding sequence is TGCAGTGCTAGAAACGGGGCTAGCGGGGCGAATGAGCAGTTCTTC. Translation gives CSARNGASGANEQFF.

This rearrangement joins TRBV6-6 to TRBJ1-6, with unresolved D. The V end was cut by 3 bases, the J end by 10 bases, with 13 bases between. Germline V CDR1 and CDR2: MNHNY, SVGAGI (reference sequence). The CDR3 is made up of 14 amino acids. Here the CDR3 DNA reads TGTGCCAGCAGTTATGGCGGCCTTGGGTCACCCCTCCACTTT. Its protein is CASSYGGLGSPLHF.

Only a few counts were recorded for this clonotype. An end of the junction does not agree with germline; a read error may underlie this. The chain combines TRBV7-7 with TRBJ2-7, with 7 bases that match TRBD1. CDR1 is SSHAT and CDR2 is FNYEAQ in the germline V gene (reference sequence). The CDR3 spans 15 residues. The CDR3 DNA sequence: TGTGCTAGCAGCTTAGACAGGGACCACGTAGGCGAGCAGTACTTC. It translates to CASSLDRDHVGEQYF.

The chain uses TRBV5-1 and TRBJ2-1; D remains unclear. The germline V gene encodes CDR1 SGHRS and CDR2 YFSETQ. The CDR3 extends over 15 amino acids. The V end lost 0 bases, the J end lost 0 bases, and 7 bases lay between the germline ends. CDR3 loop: CASSLAPDSYNEQFF. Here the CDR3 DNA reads TGCGCCAGCAGCTTGGCCCCGGACTCCTACAATGAGCAGTTCTTC.

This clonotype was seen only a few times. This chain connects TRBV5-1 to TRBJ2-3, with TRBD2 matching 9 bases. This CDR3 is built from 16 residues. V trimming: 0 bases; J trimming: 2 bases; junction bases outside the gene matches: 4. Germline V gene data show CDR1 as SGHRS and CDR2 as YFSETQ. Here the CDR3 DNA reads TGCGCCAGCAGCTTGGGGACTAGCGATGTCACAGATACGCAGTATTTT. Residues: CASSLGTSDVTDTQYF.

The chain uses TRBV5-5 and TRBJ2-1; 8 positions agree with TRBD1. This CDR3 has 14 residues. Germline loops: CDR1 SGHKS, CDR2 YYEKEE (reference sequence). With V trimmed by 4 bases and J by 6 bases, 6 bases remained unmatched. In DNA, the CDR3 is TGTGCCAGCAGCCCCTTGGACAGGGTCAATGAGCAGTTCTTC. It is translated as CASSPLDRVNEQFF.

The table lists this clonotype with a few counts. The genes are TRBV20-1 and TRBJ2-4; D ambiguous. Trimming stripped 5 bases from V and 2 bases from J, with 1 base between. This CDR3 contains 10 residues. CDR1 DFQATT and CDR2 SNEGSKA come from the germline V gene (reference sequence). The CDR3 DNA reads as TGCAGTGCTCCCAAAAACATTCAGTACTTC. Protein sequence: CSAPKNIQYF.

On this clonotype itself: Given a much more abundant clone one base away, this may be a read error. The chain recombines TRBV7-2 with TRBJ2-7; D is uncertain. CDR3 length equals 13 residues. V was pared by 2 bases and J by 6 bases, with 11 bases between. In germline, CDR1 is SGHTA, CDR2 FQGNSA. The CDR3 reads CASSLNAAAEQYF. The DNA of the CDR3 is TGTGCCAGCAGCTTAAACGCTGCCGCCGAGCAGTACTTC.

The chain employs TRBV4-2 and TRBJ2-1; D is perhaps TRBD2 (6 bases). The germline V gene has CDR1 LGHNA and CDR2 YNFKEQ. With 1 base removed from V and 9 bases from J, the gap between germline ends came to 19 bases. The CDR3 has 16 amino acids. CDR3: CASSQGRSSFGGEQFF. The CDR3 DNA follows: TGTGCCAGCAGCCAAGGGCGGTCTTCTTTCGGGGGTGAGCAGTTCTTC.

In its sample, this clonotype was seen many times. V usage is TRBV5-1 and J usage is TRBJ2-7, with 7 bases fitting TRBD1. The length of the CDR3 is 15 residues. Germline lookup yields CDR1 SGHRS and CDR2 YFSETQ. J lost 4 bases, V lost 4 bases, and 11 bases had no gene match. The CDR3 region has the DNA TGCGCCAGCAGCGACAGACAGGGTCAAGGATACGAGCAGTACTTC. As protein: CASSDRQGQGYEQYF.